A selection of T cell receptor beta chains follows, all from one sample in a study of identifying expanded T cells in peripheral blood. The protocol was immunoSEQ multiplex PCR, while the TCRdb copy is restricted to in-frame clones and leaves out a portion. The sample holds roughly 75,000 clones, almost 90% seen once. The sample taken for sequencing was blood. These receptors were collected from a person aged 18 to 75 in good health. Each CDR3 is given with its conserved first and last residue. Each record gives: V gene, clone size, D gene, J gene, CDR3 protein, CDR3 DNA. The D gene is left open where the match is weak. Size is omitted from some rows. Given values are once, few, many or a class for expanded clones.

TRBV29-1	once	NA	TRBJ2-7	CSVQTVTYEQYF	TGCAGCGTTCAGACGGTGACCTACGAGCAGTACTTC
TRBV28	NA	NA	TRBJ2-7	CASSLNYEQYF	TGTGCCAGCAGTTTGAACTACGAGCAGTACTTC
TRBV10-3	NA	NA	TRBJ2-1	CAISEGGGGPAFYNEQFF	TGTGCCATCAGTGAGGGGGGCGGCGGCCCGGCTTTCTACAATGAGCAGTTCTTC
TRBV6-1	NA	TRBD1	TRBJ1-1	CASRATGVDTEAFF	TGTGCCAGCAGAGCCACAGGGGTCGACACTGAAGCTTTCTTT
TRBV4-2	NA	NA	TRBJ2-5	CASRLRRGRVGETQYF	TGTGCCAGCAGATTGCGCCGGGGGAGAGTAGGAGAGACCCAGTACTTC
TRBV7-3	NA	NA	TRBJ2-3	CASSQRGAGIDTQYF	TGTGCCAGCAGTCAAAGGGGGGCAGGGATAGATACGCAGTATTTT
TRBV5-4	NA	NA	TRBJ2-5	CASSPRRGGEGTQYF	TGTGCCAGCAGCCCGCGGAGGGGTGGGGAAGGGACCCAGTACTTC
TRBV6-5	once	TRBD1	TRBJ1-5	CASRTLQGYQPQHF	TGTGCCAGCAGGACCTTACAGGGGTATCAGCCCCAGCATTTT
TRBV28	once	NA	TRBJ2-3	CASTVVSTDTQYF	TGTGCCAGCACAGTGGTCAGCACAGATACGCAGTATTTT
TRBV5-8	NA	TRBD1	TRBJ2-7	CASSLRRDRDYEQYF	TGTGCCAGCAGCTTGAGAAGGGACAGGGACTACGAGCAGTACTTC
TRBV5-6	NA	NA	TRBJ2-6	CASSRTAGANVLTF	TGTGCCAGCAGCCGGACAGCTGGGGCCAACGTCCTGACTTTC
TRBV29-1	once	TRBD1	TRBJ2-5	CSVNAGTGGGGETQYF	TGCAGCGTGAACGCCGGGACAGGAGGCGGAGGGGAGACCCAGTACTTC
TRBV5-5	NA	NA	TRBJ1-2	CASRYLDATRGGYTF	TGTGCCAGCAGGTACTTAGACGCTACCAGGGGTGGCTACACCTTC
TRBV27	NA	NA	TRBJ1-6	CASPAAGATLNSPLHF	TGTGCCAGCCCCGCTGCAGGGGCCACCTTGAATTCACCCCTCCACTTT
TRBV7-9	NA	NA	TRBJ1-2	CASSLAATAWEGYTF	TGTGCCAGCAGCCTAGCGGCCACGGCTTGGGAAGGTTACACCTTC
TRBV5-4	NA	NA	TRBJ1-3	CASSLKGTGNTIYF	TGTGCCAGCAGCTTGAAGGGGACCGGAAACACCATATATTTT
TRBV19	NA	NA	TRBJ1-5	CASSIRDGENQPQHF	TGTGCCAGTAGTATAAGGGACGGGGAAAATCAGCCCCAGCATTTT
TRBV6-5	NA	TRBD1	TRBJ2-5	CASSKQGTETQYF	TGTGCCAGCAGTAAACAGGGGACAGAGACCCAGTACTTC
TRBV6-5	NA	TRBD1	TRBJ1-2	CASSTQGASYGYTF	TGTGCCAGCAGCACCCAGGGGGCGAGCTATGGCTACACCTTC
TRBV27	NA	TRBD1	TRBJ2-7	CASSLRDRALEEYF	TGTGCCAGCAGTCTCCGGGACAGGGCTTTGGAGGAGTACTTC
TRBV9	NA	NA	TRBJ2-7	CASSPKGGGDYEQYF	TGTGCCAGCAGCCCCAAGGGCGGGGGCGACTACGAGCAGTACTTC
TRBV5-1	NA	TRBD2	TRBJ2-5	CASSGSSGGAWETQYF	TGCGCCAGCAGTGGATCTAGCGGGGGGGCATGGGAGACCCAGTACTTC
TRBV18	NA	NA	TRBJ2-2	CASSPTQTTGELFF	TGTGCCAGCTCACCGACACAGACTACCGGGGAGCTGTTTTTT
TRBV29-1	NA	NA	TRBJ2-7	CSVAAGNYEQYF	TGCAGCGTTGCTGCAGGCAACTACGAGCAGTACTTC
TRBV11-1	NA	NA	TRBJ2-6	CASGRWMAGANVLTF	TGTGCCAGCGGTAGATGGATGGCTGGGGCCAACGTCCTGACTTTC
TRBV28	NA	NA	TRBJ1-2	CASSKSYLRGYGYTF	TGTGCCAGCAGCAAATCGTACCTAAGGGGCTATGGCTACACCTTC
TRBV7-2	NA	NA	TRBJ2-7	CASSLVPESYEQYF	TGTGCCAGCAGCTTAGTCCCGGAATCCTACGAGCAGTACTTC
TRBV9	NA	TRBD2	TRBJ2-7	CASSVGLAGASSYEQYF	TGTGCCAGCAGCGTGGGACTAGCGGGCGCAAGCTCCTACGAGCAGTACTTC
TRBV5-5	NA	TRBD1	TRBJ1-4	CASSLRWTGNEKLFF	TGTGCCAGCAGCTTACGGTGGACAGGCAATGAAAAACTGTTTTTT
TRBV6-4	NA	NA	TRBJ1-5	CASRGDEFRGLGNQPQHF	TGTGCCAGCCGGGGGGACGAATTCAGAGGATTGGGCAATCAGCCCCAGCATTTT
TRBV7-2	NA	NA	TRBJ2-2	CASSLGRDSGELFF	TGTGCCAGCAGCTTAGGGCGGGATAGCGGGGAGCTGTTTTTT
TRBV28	NA	NA	TRBJ1-3	CASSLAGNTIYF	TGTGCCAGCAGTTTGGCCGGAAACACCATATATTTT
TRBV30	few	NA	TRBJ1-5	CAWSAENGGNQPQHF	TGTGCCTGGAGTGCCGAAAACGGGGGCAATCAGCCCCAGCATTTT
TRBV27	NA	NA	TRBJ1-1	CASSLARRDTMNTEAFF	TGTGCCAGCAGTTTAGCGAGGCGAGATACCATGAACACTGAAGCTTTCTTT
TRBV5-1	NA	TRBD2	TRBJ2-1	CASTKGSGGLSSYNEQFF	TGCGCCAGCACAAAGGGTAGCGGGGGCTTGAGCTCCTACAATGAGCAGTTCTTC